This T cell receptor (beta chain) was documented in a study of T cell repertoires in ileal Crohn's disease. Study background: All patients had surgery for stricturing (about 60%) or penetrating (about 40%) disease.

In regard to this clone: The antigen is undetermined.

The CDR3 consists of 13 residues. Trimming left V 5 bases short and J 2 bases short, with 7 bases between. Per germline, CDR1 SGHVS and CDR2 FNYEAQ. Sample time point: inflamed ileum from the surgical specimen. Findings and limits, study-wide: High-frequency clones were more common in sorted CD8 than CD4 cells.

The assay was immunoSEQ multiplex PCR, and TCRdb's table has in-frame clones only and misses some. The sample holds around 9,700 clones; about nine tenths are singletons and the top ten take around a tenth. Sequencing was carried out using ileal tissue. The receptor was derived from an adult with Crohn's disease. The rearrangement links TRBV7-6 to TRBJ2-1; D ambiguous. The DNA of the CDR3 is TGTGCCAGCAGCCCCAACACCTACAATGAGCAGTTCTTC. Protein: CASSPNTYNEQFF.